Shown below are 10 T cell receptor beta chains from a single sample sequenced in a study of post-analysis software for immune sequencing data. General observations from the study: About 5 TRBV segments appeared more often in patients than in controls, and TRBV5-6, TRBV5-1 and TRBV20-1 were among these.

These receptors are not linked to any known antigen. TCR beta cDNA libraries had unique molecular identifiers. TCRdb itself ran the PCR reads through MiXCR, one entry per CDR3 protein. The sample consists of hundreds of thousands of distinct CDR3 sequences, 25% to 30% of them appearing once. The sequencing input was blood. The receptors originated from a girl under 18 with multiple sclerosis.

This clonotype has more than one count but fewer than ten. The V and J genes are TRBV20-1 and TRBJ1-5; the D is unclear. This CDR3 is built from 14 residues. Trimming left V 1 base short and J 1 base short, with 8 bases between. CDR1 and CDR2 from the germline V gene are DFQATT and SNEGSKA (reference sequence). CDR3 bases: TGCAGTGCTAGAGTAGGAACAAGCAATCAGCCCCAGCATTTT. The encoded protein is CSARVGTSNQPQHF.

The gene calls are TRBV29-1 and TRBJ2-5; D is possibly TRBD2 (7 bases). Germline V gives CDR1 SQVTM, CDR2 ANQGSEA. V gave up 4 bases and J gave up 4 bases, with 19 bases separating them. The CDR3 length is 15 residues. The CDR3 reads CSVARGTNGGETQYF. DNA for the CDR3: TGCAGCGTTGCTAGGGGGACTAACGGAGGAGAGACCCAGTACTTC.

The chain recombines TRBV29-1 with TRBJ1-2; TRBD1 agrees at 7 bases. Germline-derived CDR1 and CDR2 are SQVTM and ANQGSEA. The junction had 15 bases not matched to a gene; V was cut back by 7 bases and J by 4 bases. There are 15 residues in the CDR3. Written as DNA, the CDR3 is TGCAGCGCACTGGGGAAGGGACAGAAGTTCTATGGCTACACCTTC. This translates into CSALGKGQKFYGYTF.

The chain links TRBV7-4 to TRBJ2-7, with D unclear. The CDR3 has 14 amino acids. V dropped 1 base and J dropped 3 bases, with 10 bases sitting between them. In germline, CDR1 is SGHVT, CDR2 SQSDAQ. The CDR3 DNA reads as TGTGCCAGCAGCTTAGGAGTGTCGGTCTACGAGCAGTACTTC. This codes for CASSLGVSVYEQYF.

The V gene is TRBV29-1, the J gene TRBJ2-5; perhaps TRBD1 as D (6 bases). From germline, CDR1 is SQVTM and CDR2 ANQGSEA. V lost 3 bases and J lost 3, with 11 bases in between. This CDR3 comprises 13 residues. CDR3: CSVDLGAEETQYF. CDR3 nucleotide sequence: TGCAGCGTTGATTTGGGGGCTGAAGAGACCCAGTACTTC.

This clonotype has more than one count but fewer than ten. This chain joins TRBV5-1 and TRBJ2-3; D call uncertain. The CDR3 consists of 14 residues. Germline loops: CDR1 SGHRS, CDR2 YFSETQ. Trimming stripped 2 bases from V and 2 bases from J, with 9 bases between. As DNA, the CDR3 is TGCGCCAGCAGCTTCAGTGAAGACACAGATACGCAGTATTTT. Amino acid sequence: CASSFSEDTDTQYF.

The chain recombines TRBV9 with TRBJ2-1; D is unresolved. CDR3 length: 15 residues. In germline, CDR1 is SGDLS, CDR2 YYNGEE. V shed 0 bases and J shed 0 bases, with 7 bases lying between them. CDR3 residues: CASSVELSSYNEQFF. The CDR3 nucleotides read TGTGCCAGCAGCGTAGAACTTAGCTCCTACAATGAGCAGTTCTTC.

The J gene is TRBJ1-1, the V gene TRBV11-1; D might be TRBD1 (6 bases). CDR1 SGHAT and CDR2 FQDESV come from the germline V gene (reference sequence). This CDR3 has 12 residues. With 1 base removed from V and 8 bases from J, the gap between germline ends came to 8 bases. CDR3 sequence (DNA): TGTGCCAGCAGCTTAGACAGGGACGAAGCTTTCTTT. Translating gives CASSLDRDEAFF.

Only a few counts were recorded for this clonotype. V usage is TRBV25-1 and J usage is TRBJ1-1, with 9 nucleotides matching TRBD1. The CDR3 spans 14 residues. Germline CDR1 and CDR2: MGHDK and SYGVNS. The ends lost 4 bases at V and 0 bases at J; junction bases unmatched: 0. The CDR3 here is CASSGTGVNTEAFF. As DNA, the CDR3 is TGTGCCAGCAGTGGGACAGGGGTGAACACTGAAGCTTTCTTT.

The chain recombines TRBV20-1 with TRBJ2-3; D tentatively reads TRBD1 or TRBD2 (5 bases each). V was clipped by 6 bases and J by 6 bases, with 22 bases between them. The CDR3 totals 15 residues. CDR1 DFQATT and CDR2 SNEGSKA come from the germline V gene (reference sequence). The CDR3 spells CSAPRASGNRDTQYF. The DNA for the CDR3 is TGCAGTGCCCCGCGGGCCAGCGGAAACAGGGATACGCAGTATTTT.